The 15 T cell receptor beta chains below all came from one sample that was sequenced in a study of human T cells and chemical hapten exposure. TCRdb itself ran the RACE reads through MiXCR, one entry per CDR3 protein. The table shows fewer than 300,000 distinct CDR3 sequences, with 7.5% to 10% occurring only once. The time point: pre-sensitization, week 0. As for treatment: therapeutic diphenylcyclopropenone sensitization with weekly scalp DPC. The specimen was whole blood, collected in connection with sensitization to the hapten diphenylcyclopropenone (DPC). The receptors originated from a woman between 40 and 50 years old with alopecia areata. Some clones in this sample may be carry-over from other donors' samples.

J is TRBJ1-2 and V is TRBV7-3; perhaps TRBD1 as D (5 bases). Germline CDR1 and CDR2: SGHTA and FQGTGA. This CDR3 has 13 amino acids. Between the trimmed V and J ends, which lost 5 bases and 4 bases, there was a span of 11 bases. CDR3: CASSPGHAYGYTF. As DNA, the CDR3 is TGTGCCAGCAGCCCCGGACATGCCTATGGCTACACCTTC.

The table lists this clonotype with a few counts. The chain is built from TRBV11-2 and TRBJ2-3, with a possible D match to TRBD1 (5 bases). Trimming shortened V by 2 bases and J by 2 bases, and 8 bases separated the two germline ends. The CDR3 length is 14 residues. From germline, CDR1 is SGHAT and CDR2 FQNNGV. In nucleotides, the CDR3 is TGTGCCAGCAGCTTAAGACAGACCACAGATACGCAGTATTTT. This encodes CASSLRQTTDTQYF.

This clonotype showed up just a few times. V is TRBV10-3 and J is TRBJ2-7; the D is unclear. Trimming pared 8 bases from V and 1 base from J, leaving 12 bases between. The CDR3 spans 13 residues. Germline CDR1 ENHRY, CDR2 SYGVKD. This chain's CDR3 is CAIGSTDSYEQYF. The CDR3 DNA reads TGTGCCATCGGATCGACGGATTCCTACGAGCAGTACTTC.

This clonotype came up many times. This chain links TRBV5-1 with TRBJ2-7, with 9 bases aligning to TRBD2. The CDR3 is 12 residues long. Germline values: CDR1 SGHRS, CDR2 YFSETQ. J gave up 5 bases and V 4 bases, and 1 base lay outside the gene matches. CDR3 amino acids: CASSPSGDEQYF. As DNA, the CDR3 is TGCGCCAGCAGCCCTAGCGGGGACGAGCAGTACTTC.

In its sample, this clonotype was seen a few times. The CDR3 spells CSVGWPGEPQHF. DNA of the CDR3: TGCAGCGTTGGGTGGCCAGGGGAGCCCCAGCATTTT. The chain has TRBV29-1 and TRBJ1-5, with D possibly TRBD1 on 6 matching bases. There are 12 residues in the CDR3. Germline-derived CDR1 and CDR2 are SQVTM and ANQGSEA. The V gene lost 4 bases and the J gene lost 8 bases, with 12 bases spanning the gap.

This clonotype was observed at least ten times. The chain combines TRBV7-9 with TRBJ1-1, with 7 bases matching TRBD1. Unmatched junction bases numbered 9, after V lost 5 bases and J lost 0 bases. This CDR3 contains 16 residues. Germline assignment: CDR1 SEHNR and CDR2 FQNEAQ (reference sequence). The CDR3 loop reads CASSPRSTGMNTEAFF. For the CDR3, the DNA is TGTGCCAGCAGCCCCCGATCGACAGGGATGAACACTGAAGCTTTCTTT. The full variable domain, completed using reference TRBV7-9 and TRBJ1-1, is DTGVSQNPRHKITKRGQNVTFRCDPISEHNRLYWYRQTLGQGPEFLTYFQNEAQLEKSRLLSDRFSAERPKGSFSTLEIQRTEQGDSAMYLCASSPRSTGMNTEAFFGQGTRLTVV.

J is TRBJ2-3 and V is TRBV6-1; the D is unclear. Per the germline V gene, CDR1 is MNHNS and CDR2 is SASEGT. The CDR3 is 15 residues long. Trimming cost V 1 base and J 1 base, with 9 bases left between them. CDR3: CASSEGGPGTDTQYF. The CDR3 nucleotides are TGTGCCAGCAGTGAAGGAGGTCCGGGCACAGATACGCAGTATTTT.

The V call is TRBV28, the J call TRBJ2-2, with D possibly matching TRBD2 (6 bases). The CDR3 sequence is 15 residues long. Germline CDR1 and CDR2: MDHEN and SYDVKM. V was shortened by 8 bases and J by 0 bases, with 13 bases between the two germline ends. The CDR3, as DNA: TGTGCCAGCTTGCGGGGCGGGTCGAACACCGGGGAGCTGTTTTTT. This sequence encodes CASLRGGSNTGELFF.

In this sample, this clonotype turned up many times. The rearrangement joins TRBV6-5 to TRBJ2-3, with 7 bases that match TRBD1. Trimming cost V 6 bases and J 4 bases; bases outside gene matches: 7. The CDR3 runs to 14 residues. Germline CDR1 MNHEY, CDR2 SVGAGI. In DNA form, the CDR3 reads TGTGCCAGCAGACCGGGACAGTCATCAGATACGCAGTATTTT. Translation gives CASRPGQSSDTQYF.

The J gene is TRBJ1-1, the V gene TRBV11-2; D is unclear. CDR3 size: 15 residues. The V gene lost 0 bases and the J gene lost 0 bases, with 8 bases spanning the gap. The germline V gene encodes CDR1 SGHAT and CDR2 FQNNGV. CDR3 nucleotide sequence: TGTGCCAGCAGCTTAGAGGTGTCTTTGAACACTGAAGCTTTCTTT. This gives the protein CASSLEVSLNTEAFF.

This clonotype has only a few counts. This rearrangement joins TRBV7-2 to TRBJ1-1, with D possibly matching TRBD1 (5 bases). Germline CDR1 and CDR2: SGHTA and FQGNSA. Trimming took 4 bases from V and 10 from J, leaving 16 bases between them. The CDR3 has 13 amino acids. CDR3 in DNA: TGTGCCAGCAGCTCCCGGGGCCTAAAGGGAGCTTTCTTT. As protein: CASSSRGLKGAFF.

V usage is TRBV7-2 and J usage is TRBJ1-6; D remains ambiguous. The length of the CDR3 is 13 residues. The V end lost 8 bases, the J end lost 5 bases, and 10 bases lay between the germline ends. Germline V gene sequence: CDR1 SGHTA, CDR2 FQGNSA. The chain's CDR3 is CASRQTNNSPLHF. Here the CDR3 DNA reads TGTGCCAGCCGGCAGACTAATAATTCACCCCTCCACTTT.

This clonotype was recorded many times. The gene calls are TRBV11-2 and TRBJ2-1; TRBD2 agrees at 11 bases. There are 16 residues in the CDR3. V lost 5 bases, J lost 7 bases, and 10 bases stayed unmatched. The germline V gene encodes CDR1 SGHAT and CDR2 FQNNGV. The CDR3 DNA reads as TGTGCCAGCAGCCATAAACTAGCGGGAGTTTGGAATGAGCAGTTCTTC. Its translation: CASSHKLAGVWNEQFF.

Concerning this clonotype: A read error may account for a junction end that differs from germline. The CDR3 loop reads CANSPGLAGNNEQFF. The CDR3 DNA is TGTGCCAACAGCCCCGGACTAGCGGGTAACAATGAGCAGTTCTTC. The chain joins TRBV9 to TRBJ2-1; 11 bases fit TRBD2. CDR3 size: 15 residues. Germline CDR1 is SGDLS and CDR2 is YYNGEE. Based on the CDR3 plus reference TRBV9 and TRBJ2-1, the full variable domain is DSGVTQTPKHLITATGQRVTLRCSPRSGDLSVYWYQQSLDQGLQFLIQYYNGEERAKGNILERFSAQQFPDLHSELNLSSLELGDSALYFCANSPGLAGNNEQFFGPGTRLTVL.

V usage is TRBV12-3 or TRBV12-4 and J usage is TRBJ1-2; the D is unclear. There are 12 residues in the CDR3. The V and J ends lost 5 bases and 8 bases respectively, with 12 bases between them. The CDR3 region is CASSTQTAGYTF. For the CDR3, the DNA is TGTGCCAGCAGTACTCAGACGGCCGGCTACACCTTC.